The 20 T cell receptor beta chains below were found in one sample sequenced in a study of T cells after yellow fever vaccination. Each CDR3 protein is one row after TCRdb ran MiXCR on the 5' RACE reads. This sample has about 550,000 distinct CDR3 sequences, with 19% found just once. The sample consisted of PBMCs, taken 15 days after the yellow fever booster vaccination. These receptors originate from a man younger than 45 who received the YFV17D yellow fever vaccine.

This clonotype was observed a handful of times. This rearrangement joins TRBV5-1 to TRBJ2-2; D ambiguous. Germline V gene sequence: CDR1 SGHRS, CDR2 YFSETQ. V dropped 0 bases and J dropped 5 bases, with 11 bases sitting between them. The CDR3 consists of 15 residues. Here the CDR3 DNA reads TGCGCCAGCAGCTTGGCCGAACTTTTAACCGGGGAGCTGTTTTTT. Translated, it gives CASSLAELLTGELFF. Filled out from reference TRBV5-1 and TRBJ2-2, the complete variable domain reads KAGVTQTPRYLIKTRGQQVTLSCSPISGHRSVSWYQQTPGQGLQFLFEYFSETQRNKGNFPGRFSGRQFSNSRSEMNVSTLELGDSALYLCASSLAELLTGELFFGEGSRLTVL.

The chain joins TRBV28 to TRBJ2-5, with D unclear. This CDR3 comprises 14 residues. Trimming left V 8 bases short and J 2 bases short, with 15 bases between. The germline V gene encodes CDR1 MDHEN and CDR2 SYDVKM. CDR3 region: CASAASPGQETQYF. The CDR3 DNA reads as TGTGCCAGCGCGGCCTCCCCCGGGCAAGAGACCCAGTACTTC.

CDR3 region: CSATRGGANEQFF. CDR3 bases: TGCAGTGCGACCCGAGGGGGGGCCAATGAGCAGTTCTTC. The chain is built from TRBV20-1 and TRBJ2-1; D might be TRBD2 (7 bases). V was shortened by 6 bases and J by 6 bases, with 15 bases between the two germline ends. The CDR3 runs 13 residues. Germline V gene sequence: CDR1 DFQATT, CDR2 SNEGSKA (reference sequence).

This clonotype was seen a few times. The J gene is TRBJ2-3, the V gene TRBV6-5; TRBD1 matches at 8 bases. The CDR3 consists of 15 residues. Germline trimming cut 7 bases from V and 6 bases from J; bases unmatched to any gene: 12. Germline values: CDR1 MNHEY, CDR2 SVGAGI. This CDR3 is CASIWNAGGSDTQYF. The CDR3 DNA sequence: TGTGCCAGCATATGGAACGCAGGGGGCTCTGATACGCAGTATTTT.

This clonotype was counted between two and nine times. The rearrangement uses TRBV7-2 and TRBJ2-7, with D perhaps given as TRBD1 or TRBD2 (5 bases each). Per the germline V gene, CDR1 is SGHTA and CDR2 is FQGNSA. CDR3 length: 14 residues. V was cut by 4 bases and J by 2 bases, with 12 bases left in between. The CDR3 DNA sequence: TGTGCCAGCAGCTCCTGGGGACGGACCTACGAGCAGTACTTC. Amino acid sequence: CASSSWGRTYEQYF.

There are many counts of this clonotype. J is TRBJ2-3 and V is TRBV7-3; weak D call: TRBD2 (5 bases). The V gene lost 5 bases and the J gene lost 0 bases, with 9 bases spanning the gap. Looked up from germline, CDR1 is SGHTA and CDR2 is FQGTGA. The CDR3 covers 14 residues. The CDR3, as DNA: TGTGCCAGCAGCCCCGGCGGGAGCACAGATACGCAGTATTTT. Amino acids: CASSPGGSTDTQYF.

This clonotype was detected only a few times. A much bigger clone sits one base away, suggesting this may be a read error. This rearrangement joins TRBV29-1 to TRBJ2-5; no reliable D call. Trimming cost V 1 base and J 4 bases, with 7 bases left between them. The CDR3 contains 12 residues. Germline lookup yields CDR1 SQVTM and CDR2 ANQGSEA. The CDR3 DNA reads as TGCAGCGTTGAAGGGGGTGGAGAGACCCAGTACTTC. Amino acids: CSVEGGGETQYF. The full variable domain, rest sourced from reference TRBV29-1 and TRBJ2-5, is SAVISQKPSRDICQRGTSLTIQCQVDSQVTMMFWYRQQPGQSLTLIATANQGSEATYESGFVIDKFPISRPNLTFSTLTVSNMSPEDSSIYLCSVEGGGETQYFGPGTRLLVL.

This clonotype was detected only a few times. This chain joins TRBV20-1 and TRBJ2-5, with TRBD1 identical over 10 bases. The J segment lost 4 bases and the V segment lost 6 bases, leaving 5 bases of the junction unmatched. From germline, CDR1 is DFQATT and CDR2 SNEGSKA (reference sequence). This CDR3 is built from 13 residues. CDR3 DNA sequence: TGCAGTGCCCCCGGACAGGGGGTAGAGACCCAGTACTTC. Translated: CSAPGQGVETQYF.

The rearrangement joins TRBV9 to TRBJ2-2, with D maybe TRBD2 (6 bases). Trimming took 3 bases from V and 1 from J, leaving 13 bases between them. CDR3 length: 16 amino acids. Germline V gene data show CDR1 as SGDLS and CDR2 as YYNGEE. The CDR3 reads CASSGSSVQNTGELFF. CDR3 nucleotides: TGTGCCAGCAGCGGTTCTAGCGTTCAGAACACCGGGGAGCTGTTTTTT.

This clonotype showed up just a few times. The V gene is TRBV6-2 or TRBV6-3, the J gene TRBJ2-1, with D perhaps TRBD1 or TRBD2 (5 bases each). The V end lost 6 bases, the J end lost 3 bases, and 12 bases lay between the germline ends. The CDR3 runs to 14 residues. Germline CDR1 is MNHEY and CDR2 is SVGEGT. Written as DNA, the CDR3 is TGTGCCAGCAGAGGGACGGAGTACTACAATGAGCAGTTCTTC. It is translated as CASRGTEYYNEQFF.

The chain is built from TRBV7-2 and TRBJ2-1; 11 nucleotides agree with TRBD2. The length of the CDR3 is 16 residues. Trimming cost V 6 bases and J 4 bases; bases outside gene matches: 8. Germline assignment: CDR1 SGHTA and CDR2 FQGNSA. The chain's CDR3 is CASRSLAGVGYNEQFF. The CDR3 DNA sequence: TGTGCCAGCAGATCACTAGCGGGAGTAGGGTACAATGAGCAGTTCTTC.

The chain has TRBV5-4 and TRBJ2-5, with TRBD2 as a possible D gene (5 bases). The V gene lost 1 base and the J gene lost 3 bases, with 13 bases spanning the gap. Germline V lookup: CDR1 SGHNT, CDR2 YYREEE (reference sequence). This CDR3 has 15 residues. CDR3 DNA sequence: TGTGCCAGCAGCTTGACGGGATCGAAAGAAGAGACCCAGTACTTC. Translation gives CASSLTGSKEETQYF.

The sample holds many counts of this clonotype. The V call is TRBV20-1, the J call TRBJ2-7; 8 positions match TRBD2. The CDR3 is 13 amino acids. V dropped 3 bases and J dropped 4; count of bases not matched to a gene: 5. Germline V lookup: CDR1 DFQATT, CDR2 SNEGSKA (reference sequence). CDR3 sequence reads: CSASPGGPYEQYF. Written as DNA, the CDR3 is TGCAGTGCTAGTCCGGGAGGGCCGTACGAGCAGTACTTC.

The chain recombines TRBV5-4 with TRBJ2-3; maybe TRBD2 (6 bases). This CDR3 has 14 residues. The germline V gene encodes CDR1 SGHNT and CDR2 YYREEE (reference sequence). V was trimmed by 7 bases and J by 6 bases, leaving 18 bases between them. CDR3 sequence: CASDGGSGEDTQYF. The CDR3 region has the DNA TGTGCCAGCGACGGCGGGTCGGGGGAGGATACGCAGTATTTT.

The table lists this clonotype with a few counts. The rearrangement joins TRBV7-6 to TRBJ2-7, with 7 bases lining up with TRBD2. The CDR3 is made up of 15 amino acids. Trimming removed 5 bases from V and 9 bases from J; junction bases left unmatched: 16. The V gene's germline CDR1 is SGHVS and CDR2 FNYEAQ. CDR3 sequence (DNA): TGTGCCAGCAGCCTAGATCTAGCGGTCTACGGGCGGCAGTACTTC. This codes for CASSLDLAVYGRQYF.

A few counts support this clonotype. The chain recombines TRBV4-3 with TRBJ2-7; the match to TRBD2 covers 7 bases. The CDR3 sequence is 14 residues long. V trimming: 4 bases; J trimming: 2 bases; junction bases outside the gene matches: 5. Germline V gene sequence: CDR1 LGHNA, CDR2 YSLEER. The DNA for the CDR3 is TGCGCCAGCAGCCCTAGGGCGGGAGCCTACGAGCAGTACTTC. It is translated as CASSPRAGAYEQYF.

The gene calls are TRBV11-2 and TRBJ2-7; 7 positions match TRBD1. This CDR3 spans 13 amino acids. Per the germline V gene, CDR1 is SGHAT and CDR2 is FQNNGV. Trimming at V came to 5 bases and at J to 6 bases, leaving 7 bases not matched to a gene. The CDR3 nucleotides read TGTGCCAGCAGCGGAAGGGACAGAGGCGAGCAGTACTTC. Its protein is CASSGRDRGEQYF.

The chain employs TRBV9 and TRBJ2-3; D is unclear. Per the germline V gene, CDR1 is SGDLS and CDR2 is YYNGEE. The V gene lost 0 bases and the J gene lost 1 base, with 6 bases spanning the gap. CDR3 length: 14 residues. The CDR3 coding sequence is TGTGCCAGCAGCGTAGCTCTACGCACAGATACGCAGTATTTT. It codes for CASSVALRTDTQYF.

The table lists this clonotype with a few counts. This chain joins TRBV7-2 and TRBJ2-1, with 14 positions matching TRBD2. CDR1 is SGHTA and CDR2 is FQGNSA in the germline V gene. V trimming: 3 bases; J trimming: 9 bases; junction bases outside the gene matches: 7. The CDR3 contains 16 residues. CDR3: CASSLTGTSGRLEQFF. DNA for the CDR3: TGTGCCAGCAGCTTGACCGGGACTAGCGGGAGACTTGAGCAGTTCTTC. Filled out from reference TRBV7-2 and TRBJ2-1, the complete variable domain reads GAGVSQSPSNKVTEKGKDVELRCDPISGHTALYWYRQSLGQGLEFLIYFQGNSAPDKSGLPSDRFSAERTGGSVSTLTIQRTQQEDSAVYLCASSLTGTSGRLEQFFGPGTRLTVL.

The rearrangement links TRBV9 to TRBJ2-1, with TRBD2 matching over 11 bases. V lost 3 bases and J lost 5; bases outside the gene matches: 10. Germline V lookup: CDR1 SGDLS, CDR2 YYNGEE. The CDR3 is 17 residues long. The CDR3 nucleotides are TGTGCCAGCAGCGAGACCCTCCTAGCGGGAGGCAACAATGAGCAGTTCTTC. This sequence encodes CASSETLLAGGNNEQFF.